This T cell receptor (beta chain) was sequenced for a study of control samples from healthy donors and cancer patients. CDR3 length: 15 residues. The V gene end was trimmed by 3 bases and the J gene end by 9 bases; junction bases not matched to a gene: 10. CDR1 and CDR2 (germline): LNHDA, SQIVND (reference sequence). The data were produced by immunoSEQ multiplex PCR, yet TCRdb's version contains in-frame clones alone and is incomplete. The sample shows 90,000 to 100,000 clones, 79% of them seen only once. Sequences were obtained from blood. This TCR was recovered from a woman between 25 and 40 years old in good health. V gene TRBV19 combines with J gene TRBJ2-1; TRBD2 matches 8 bases. The CDR3 loop reads CASSIGLANVREQFF. The CDR3 DNA is TGTGCCAGTAGTATCGGACTAGCCAACGTGCGTGAGCAGTTCTTC.